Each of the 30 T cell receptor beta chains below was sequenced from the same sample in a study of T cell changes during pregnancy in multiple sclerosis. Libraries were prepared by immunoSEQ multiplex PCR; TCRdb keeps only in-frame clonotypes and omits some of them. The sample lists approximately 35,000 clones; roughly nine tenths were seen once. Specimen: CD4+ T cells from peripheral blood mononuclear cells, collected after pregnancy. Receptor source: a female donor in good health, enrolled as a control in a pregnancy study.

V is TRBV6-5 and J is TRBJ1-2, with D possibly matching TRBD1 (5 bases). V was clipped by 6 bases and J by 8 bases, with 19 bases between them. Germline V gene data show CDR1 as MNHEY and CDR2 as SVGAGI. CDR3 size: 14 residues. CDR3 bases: TGTGCCAGCAGGGGCCCTGCAGGGCAGAGAGGCTACACCTTC. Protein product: CASRGPAGQRGYTF.

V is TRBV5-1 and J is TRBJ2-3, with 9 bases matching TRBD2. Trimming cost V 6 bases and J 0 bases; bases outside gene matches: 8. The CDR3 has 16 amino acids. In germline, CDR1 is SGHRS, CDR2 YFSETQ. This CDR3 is CASTRLAGGSTDTQYF. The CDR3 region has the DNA TGCGCCAGCACACGGTTGGCGGGAGGGAGCACAGATACGCAGTATTTT.

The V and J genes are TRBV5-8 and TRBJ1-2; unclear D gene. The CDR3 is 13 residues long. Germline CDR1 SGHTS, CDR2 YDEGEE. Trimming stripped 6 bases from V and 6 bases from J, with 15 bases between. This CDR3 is CASTIAGGNGYTF. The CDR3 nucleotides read TGTGCCAGCACCATTGCGGGTGGAAATGGCTACACCTTC.

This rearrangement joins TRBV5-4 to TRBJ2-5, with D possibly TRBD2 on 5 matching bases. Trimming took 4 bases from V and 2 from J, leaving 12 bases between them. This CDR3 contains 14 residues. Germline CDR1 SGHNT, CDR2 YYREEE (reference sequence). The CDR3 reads CASSHRAEQETQYF. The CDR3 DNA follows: TGTGCCAGCAGCCATCGAGCGGAGCAAGAGACCCAGTACTTC.

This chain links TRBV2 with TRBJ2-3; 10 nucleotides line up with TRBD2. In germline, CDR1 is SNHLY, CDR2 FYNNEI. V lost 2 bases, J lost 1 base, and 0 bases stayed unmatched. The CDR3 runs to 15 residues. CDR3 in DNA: TGTGCCAGCAGTGAACTAGCGGGGGGCACAGATACGCAGTATTTT. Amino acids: CASSELAGGTDTQYF.

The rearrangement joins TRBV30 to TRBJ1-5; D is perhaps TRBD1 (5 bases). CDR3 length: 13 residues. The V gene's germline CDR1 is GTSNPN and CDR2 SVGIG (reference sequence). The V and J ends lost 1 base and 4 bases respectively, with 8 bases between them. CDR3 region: CAWSGSGNQPQHF. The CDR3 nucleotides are TGTGCCTGGAGTGGGTCAGGGAATCAGCCCCAGCATTTT. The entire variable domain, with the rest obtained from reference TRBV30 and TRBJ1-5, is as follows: SQTIHQWPATLVQPVGSPLSLECTVEGTSNPNLYWYRQAAGRGLQLLFYSVGIGQISSEVPQNLSASRPQDRQFILSSKKLLLSDSGFYLCAWSGSGNQPQHFGDGTRLSIL.

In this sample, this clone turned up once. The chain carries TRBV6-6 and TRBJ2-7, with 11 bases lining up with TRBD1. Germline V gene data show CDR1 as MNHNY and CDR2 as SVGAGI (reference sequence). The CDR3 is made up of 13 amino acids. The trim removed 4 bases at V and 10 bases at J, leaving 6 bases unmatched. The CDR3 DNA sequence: TGTGCCAGCAGTTCCGGGACAGGGGGTTTACAGTACTTC. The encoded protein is CASSSGTGGLQYF.

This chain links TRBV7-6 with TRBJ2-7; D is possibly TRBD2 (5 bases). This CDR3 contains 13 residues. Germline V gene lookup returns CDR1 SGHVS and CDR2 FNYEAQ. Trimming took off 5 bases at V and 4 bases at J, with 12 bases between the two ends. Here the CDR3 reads CASSGRGRYEQYF. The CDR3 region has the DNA TGTGCCAGCAGCGGGAGAGGACGGTACGAGCAGTACTTC.

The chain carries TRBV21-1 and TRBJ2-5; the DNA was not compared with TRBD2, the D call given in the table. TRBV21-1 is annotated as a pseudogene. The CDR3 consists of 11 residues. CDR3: CAGLVLETQYF. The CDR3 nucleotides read TGTGCGGGACTAGTGTTGGAGACCCAGTACTTC.

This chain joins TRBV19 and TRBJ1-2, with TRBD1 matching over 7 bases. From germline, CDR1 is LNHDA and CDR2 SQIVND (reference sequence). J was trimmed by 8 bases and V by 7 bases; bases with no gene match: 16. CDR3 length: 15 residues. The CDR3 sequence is CASKGDRVVSGGYTF. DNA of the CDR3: TGTGCCAGTAAGGGAGACAGGGTAGTCTCGGGCGGCTACACCTTC.

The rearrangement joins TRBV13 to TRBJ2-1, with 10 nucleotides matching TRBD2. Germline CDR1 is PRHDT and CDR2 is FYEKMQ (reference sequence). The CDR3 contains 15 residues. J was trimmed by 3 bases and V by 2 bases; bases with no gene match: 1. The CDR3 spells CASSLWTSGYNEQFF. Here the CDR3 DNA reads TGTGCCAGCAGCTTATGGACTAGCGGCTACAATGAGCAGTTCTTC. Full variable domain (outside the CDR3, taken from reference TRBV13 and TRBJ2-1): AAGVIQSPRHLIKEKRETATLKCYPIPRHDTVYWYQQGPGQDPQFLISFYEKMQSDKGSIPDRFSAQQFSDYHSELNMSSLELGDSALYFCASSLWTSGYNEQFFGPGTRLTVL.

The CDR3 DNA follows: TGTGCCAGCAGTACCGTCAGGGAAGCTTTCTTT. Protein: CASSTVREAFF. This chain connects TRBV28 to TRBJ1-1; the D is unclear. From germline, CDR1 is MDHEN and CDR2 SYDVKM. The CDR3 spans 11 residues. V shed 5 bases and J shed 8 bases, with 9 bases lying between them. Filled out from reference TRBV28 and TRBJ1-1, the complete variable domain reads DVKVTQSSRYLVKRTGEKVFLECVQDMDHENMFWYRQDPGLGLRLIYFSYDVKMKEKGDIPEGYSVSREKKERFSLILESASTNQTSMYLCASSTVREAFFGQGTRLTVV.

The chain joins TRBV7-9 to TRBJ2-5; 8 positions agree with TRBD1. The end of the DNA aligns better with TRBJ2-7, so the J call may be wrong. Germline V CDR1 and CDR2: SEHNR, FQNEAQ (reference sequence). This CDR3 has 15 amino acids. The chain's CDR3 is CASSPSRDRSYEQYF. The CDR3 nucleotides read TGTGCCAGCAGCCCATCCCGGGACAGGTCCTACGAGCAGTACTTC.

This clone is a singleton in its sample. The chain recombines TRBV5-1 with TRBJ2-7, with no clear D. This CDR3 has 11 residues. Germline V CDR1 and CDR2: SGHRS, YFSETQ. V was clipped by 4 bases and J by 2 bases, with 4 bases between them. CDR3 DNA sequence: TGCGCCAGCAGCACGGCCTACGAGCAGTACTTC. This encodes CASSTAYEQYF.

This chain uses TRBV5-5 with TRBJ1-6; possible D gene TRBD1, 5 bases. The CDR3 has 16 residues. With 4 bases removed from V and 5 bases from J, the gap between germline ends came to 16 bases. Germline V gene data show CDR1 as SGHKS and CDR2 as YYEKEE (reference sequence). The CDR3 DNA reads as TGTGCCAGCAGCCGGAGCGCGGGGCTAAATAATTCACCCCTCCACTTT. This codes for CASSRSAGLNNSPLHF.

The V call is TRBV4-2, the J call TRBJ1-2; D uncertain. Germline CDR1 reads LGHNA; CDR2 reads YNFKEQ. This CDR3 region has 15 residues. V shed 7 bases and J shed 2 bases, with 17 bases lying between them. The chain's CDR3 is CASTGGLPNNYGYTF. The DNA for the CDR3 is TGTGCCAGCACCGGAGGCCTGCCCAACAACTATGGCTACACCTTC.

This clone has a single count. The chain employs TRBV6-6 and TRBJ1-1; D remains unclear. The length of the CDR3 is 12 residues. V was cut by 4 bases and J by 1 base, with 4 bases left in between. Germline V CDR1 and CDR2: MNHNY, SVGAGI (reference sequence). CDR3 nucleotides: TGTGCCAGCAGTTCAAAGAACACTGAAGCTTTCTTT. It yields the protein CASSSKNTEAFF.

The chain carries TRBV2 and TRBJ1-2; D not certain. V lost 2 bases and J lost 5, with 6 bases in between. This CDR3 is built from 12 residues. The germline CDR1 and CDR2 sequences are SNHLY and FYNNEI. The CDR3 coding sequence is TGTGCCAGCAGTGAACGCCGGTATGGCTACACCTTC. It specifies CASSERRYGYTF.

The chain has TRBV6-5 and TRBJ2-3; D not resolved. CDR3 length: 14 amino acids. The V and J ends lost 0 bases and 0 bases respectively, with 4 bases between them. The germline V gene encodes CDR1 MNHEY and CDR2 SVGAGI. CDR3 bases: TGTGCCAGCAGTTACTCGAGAAGCACAGATACGCAGTATTTT. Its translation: CASSYSRSTDTQYF.

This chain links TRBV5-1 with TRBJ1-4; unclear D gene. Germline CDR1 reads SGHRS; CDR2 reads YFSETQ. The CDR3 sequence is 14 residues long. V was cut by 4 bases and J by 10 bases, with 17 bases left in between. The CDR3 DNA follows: TGCGCCAGCAGCCCCCCGGGGAGGGAGGGAAAACTGTTTTTT. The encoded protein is CASSPPGREGKLFF.

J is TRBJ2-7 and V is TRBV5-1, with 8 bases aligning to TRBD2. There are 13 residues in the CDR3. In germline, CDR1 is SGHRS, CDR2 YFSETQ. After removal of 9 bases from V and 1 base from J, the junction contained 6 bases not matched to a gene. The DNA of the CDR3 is TGCGCCACTTCCATAGCGGGATCCTACGAGCAGTACTTC. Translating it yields CATSIAGSYEQYF.

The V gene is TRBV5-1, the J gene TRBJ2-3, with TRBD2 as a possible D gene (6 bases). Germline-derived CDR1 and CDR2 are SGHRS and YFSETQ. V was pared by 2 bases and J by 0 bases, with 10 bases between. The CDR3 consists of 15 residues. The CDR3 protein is CASSLAGTSTDTQYF. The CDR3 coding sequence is TGCGCCAGCAGCTTAGCAGGGACTAGCACAGATACGCAGTATTTT.

The DNA for the CDR3 is TGTGCCAGCAGCACCTCCGGAGGGCACGGAAACACCATATATTTT. Residues: CASSTSGGHGNTIYF. The V call is TRBV9, the J call TRBJ1-3; no clear D gene. V lost 4 bases and J lost 4, with 15 bases in between. The CDR3 spans 15 residues. Germline V gives CDR1 SGDLS, CDR2 YYNGEE.

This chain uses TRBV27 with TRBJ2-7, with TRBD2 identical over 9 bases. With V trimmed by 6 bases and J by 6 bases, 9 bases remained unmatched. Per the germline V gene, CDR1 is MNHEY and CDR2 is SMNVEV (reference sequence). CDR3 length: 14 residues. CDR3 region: CASRGAGGRSEQYF. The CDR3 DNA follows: TGTGCCAGCAGAGGTGCGGGGGGGCGGAGCGAGCAGTACTTC.

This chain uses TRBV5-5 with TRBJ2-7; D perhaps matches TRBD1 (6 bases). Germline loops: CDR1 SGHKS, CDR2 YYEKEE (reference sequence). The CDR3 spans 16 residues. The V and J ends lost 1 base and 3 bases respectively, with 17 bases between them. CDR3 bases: TGTGCCAGCAGCTTGCGCCTTAGGGCAGGGGACTACGAGCAGTACTTC. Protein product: CASSLRLRAGDYEQYF.

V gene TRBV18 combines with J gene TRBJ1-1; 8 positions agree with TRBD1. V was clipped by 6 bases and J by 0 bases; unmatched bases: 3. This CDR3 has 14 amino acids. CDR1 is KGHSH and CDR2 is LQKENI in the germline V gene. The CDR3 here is CASSQTGVNTEAFF. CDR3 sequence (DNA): TGTGCCAGCTCTCAGACAGGGGTGAACACTGAAGCTTTCTTT.

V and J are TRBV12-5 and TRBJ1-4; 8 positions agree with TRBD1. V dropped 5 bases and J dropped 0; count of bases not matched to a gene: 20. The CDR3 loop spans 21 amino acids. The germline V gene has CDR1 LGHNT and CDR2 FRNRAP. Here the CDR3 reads CASGPDRERHMGPPTNEKLFF. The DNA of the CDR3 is TGTGCTAGTGGTCCGGACAGGGAGCGCCACATGGGCCCTCCAACTAATGAAAAACTGTTTTTT.

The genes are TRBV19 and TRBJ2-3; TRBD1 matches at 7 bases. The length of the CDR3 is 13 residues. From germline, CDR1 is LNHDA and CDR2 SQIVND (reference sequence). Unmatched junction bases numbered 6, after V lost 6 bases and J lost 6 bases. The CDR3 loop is CASRATGADTQYF. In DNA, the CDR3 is TGTGCCAGTAGAGCCACAGGGGCCGATACGCAGTATTTT.

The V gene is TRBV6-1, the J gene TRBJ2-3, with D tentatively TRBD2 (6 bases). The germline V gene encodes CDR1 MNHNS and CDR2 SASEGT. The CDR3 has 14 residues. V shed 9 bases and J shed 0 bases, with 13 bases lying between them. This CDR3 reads CARGRGRSTDTQYF. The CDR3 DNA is TGTGCCAGAGGACGAGGGAGGAGCACAGATACGCAGTATTTT.

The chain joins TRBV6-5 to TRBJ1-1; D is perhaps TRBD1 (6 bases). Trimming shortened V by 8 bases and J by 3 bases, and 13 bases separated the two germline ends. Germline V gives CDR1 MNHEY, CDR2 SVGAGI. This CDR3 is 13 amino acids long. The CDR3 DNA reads TGTGCCAGCGCGAGGGGGAAGGACACTGAAGCTTTCTTT. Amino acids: CASARGKDTEAFF.